This T cell receptor (beta chain) stems from a study of blood T cell repertoires in COVID-19. Germline-derived CDR1 and CDR2 are SGHRS and YFSETQ. The CDR3 covers 14 residues. Trimming removed 3 bases from V and 4 bases from J; junction bases left unmatched: 4. Only in-frame clones appear in the TCRdb table, and some are missing; sequencing was by immunoSEQ multiplex PCR. This sample has 100,000 or so clones; 85% occur once, and the top ten carry 10% to 15%. This clone has only one observation. Sequenced material: peripheral blood. This sequence joins TRBV5-1 and TRBJ2-5; 9 positions match TRBD1. The source is a woman aged 70 to 79 with active or convalescent COVID-19. The CDR3, as DNA: TGCGCCAGCAGCTCCCTGGGACAGGGAGAGACCCAGTACTTC. Translating gives CASSSLGQGETQYF.